This T cell receptor beta chain was obtained from a study of blood T cell repertoires in COVID-19. Overall study: T cells, B-cell-depleted T cells, or PBMCs provided the cDNA or gDNA that served as material.

TCRdb's copy holds only in-frame clones and misses some; the assay was immunoSEQ multiplex PCR. This table holds under 200,000 clones, around 80% found once. The study recruited people aged 18 to 89 years across about two dozen US areas. Germline CDR1 KGHSY, CDR2 FQNENV. The trim removed 2 bases at V and 0 bases at J, leaving 6 bases unmatched. This CDR3 contains 16 residues. The origin of this receptor is a woman aged 60-70 years who had recovered from COVID-19. The V and J genes are TRBV16 and TRBJ1-1, with TRBD1 matching over 7 bases. The source material was PBMCs or T cells enriched from blood (not recorded which). The chain's CDR3 is CASSQTQGSMNTEAFF. DNA for the CDR3: TGTGCCAGCAGCCAAACACAGGGGTCCATGAACACTGAAGCTTTCTTT.